This T cell receptor (beta chain) derives from a study of beta chain features in type 1 diabetes. Turning to the study itself: Patients looked much like healthy donors when it came to age, gender and cell yields.

Study observations and caveats: It was among patients, rather than healthy donors, that naive, central memory and Treg TCRB repertoires appeared more similar.

Concerning this clone: Its target is unknown.

Trimming took off 7 bases at V and 4 bases at J, with 14 bases between the two ends. Germline values: CDR1 MDHEN, CDR2 SYDVKM. The CDR3 is made up of 13 amino acids. Of the isolated RNA, all was reverse transcribed, and so the sequenced material was expressed TCRB transcripts. Naive, central memory and regulatory T cell samples yielded roughly 3.6 million reads on average. Here immunoSEQ multiplex PCR was the method, and the copy in TCRdb shows in-frame clones only, minus some. Altogether about 360,000 clones are present, over 9.5% being singletons, with the ten largest covering around 0.02%. Stem cell-like memory, regulatory, central memory and naive CD4+ cells were sorted via CD45RO/CCR7/CD25/CD127/CD95/CD27.

This clonotype was obtained from a man between 18 and 35 years old in good health. The chain has TRBV28 and TRBJ2-7; D might be TRBD2 (6 bases). Sequenced input: naive CD4+ T cells from blood. The DNA of the CDR3 is TGTGCCAGCACCCTCGGGGGTCGGTACGAGCAGTACTTC. It is translated as CASTLGGRYEQYF. The full variable domain, rest sourced from reference TRBV28 and TRBJ2-7, is DVKVTQSSRYLVKRTGEKVFLECVQDMDHENMFWYRQDPGLGLRLIYFSYDVKMKEKGDIPEGYSVSREKKERFSLILESASTNQTSMYLCASTLGGRYEQYFGPGTRLTVT.